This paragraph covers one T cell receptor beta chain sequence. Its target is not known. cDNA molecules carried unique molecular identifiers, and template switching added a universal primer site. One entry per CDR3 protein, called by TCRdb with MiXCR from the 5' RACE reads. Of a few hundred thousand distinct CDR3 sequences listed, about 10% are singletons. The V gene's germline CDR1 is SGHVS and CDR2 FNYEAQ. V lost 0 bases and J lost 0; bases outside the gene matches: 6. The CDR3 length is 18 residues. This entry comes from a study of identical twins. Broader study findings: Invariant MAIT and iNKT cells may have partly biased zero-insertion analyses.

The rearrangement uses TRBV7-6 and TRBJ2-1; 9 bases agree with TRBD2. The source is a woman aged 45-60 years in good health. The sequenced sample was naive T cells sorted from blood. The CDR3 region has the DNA TGTGCCAGCAGCTTAGCGGTTGCGGGAGGGGTCTCCTACAATGAGCAGTTCTTC. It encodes CASSLAVAGGVSYNEQFF.